Below are 31 T cell receptor beta chains sequenced from a single sample in a study of technical replicates of blood from a handful of donors. TCRdb's copy holds only in-frame clones and misses some; the assay was immunoSEQ multiplex PCR. Of approximately 100,000 clones in the sample, under 97% are singletons; the top ten hold over 0.2%. The sequenced material came from T cells isolated from PBMCs. These TCRs come from a human donor in good health.

This chain connects TRBV7-9 to TRBJ1-4; 7 bases are a match to TRBD1. This CDR3 region has 14 residues. The ends lost 2 bases at V and 5 bases at J; junction bases unmatched: 2. The germline gives CDR1 SEHNR, CDR2 FQNEAQ (reference sequence). This CDR3 reads CASSLSQGNEKLFF. CDR3 nucleotides: TGTGCCAGCAGCTTATCACAGGGGAATGAAAAACTGTTTTTT.

CDR3: CASSPRQAAGANVLTF. CDR3 in DNA: TGTGCCAGCAGTCCCAGACAGGCTGCTGGGGCCAACGTCCTGACTTTC. V and J are TRBV11-1 and TRBJ2-6; D is possibly TRBD1 (6 bases). The V end lost 6 bases, the J end lost 2 bases, and 14 bases lay between the germline ends. This CDR3 is 16 amino acids long. In germline, CDR1 is SGHAT, CDR2 FQDESV (reference sequence).

The rearrangement joins TRBV13 to TRBJ1-1; a weak D match, TRBD1 (6 bases). Germline V lookup: CDR1 PRHDT, CDR2 FYEKMQ (reference sequence). The CDR3 totals 13 residues. V shed 4 bases and J shed 12 bases, with 18 bases lying between them. DNA for the CDR3: TGTGCCAGCAGCTCCAGATTCTCCGGGGGGCCTTTCTTT. It is translated as CASSSRFSGGPFF.

V usage is TRBV25-1 and J usage is TRBJ2-7; no clear D. Trimming removed 4 bases from V and 2 bases from J, with 6 bases in between. Per the germline V gene, CDR1 is MGHDK and CDR2 is SYGVNS. This CDR3 has 12 amino acids. The CDR3 bases are TGTGCCAGCAGTGTCGAGCCCTACGAGCAGTACTTC. Its protein product is CASSVEPYEQYF.

V gene TRBV27 combines with J gene TRBJ1-6, with TRBD1 matching 7 bases. The germline V gene encodes CDR1 MNHEY and CDR2 SMNVEV (reference sequence). V dropped 2 bases and J dropped 9; count of bases not matched to a gene: 16. The CDR3 consists of 18 residues. The CDR3 DNA is TGTGCCAGCAGTTTAAGGGGTGGGGGACAGTTTGAAGTTTCACCCCTCCACTTT. As protein: CASSLRGGGQFEVSPLHF.

This chain links TRBV27 with TRBJ2-1; maybe TRBD1 (6 bases). Germline V lookup: CDR1 MNHEY, CDR2 SMNVEV (reference sequence). The ends were cut back, 4 bases at V and 4 bases at J, with 17 bases in the middle. This CDR3 is built from 16 residues. The CDR3 DNA is TGTGCCAGCAGTTCAGGGGAATCGGGACGTTACAATGAGCAGTTCTTC. It is translated as CASSSGESGRYNEQFF.

The rearrangement joins TRBV2 to TRBJ2-5; 9 nucleotides align to TRBD2. The CDR3 covers 14 residues. CDR1 and CDR2 (germline): SNHLY, FYNNEI. The V segment lost 6 bases and the J segment 5 bases; nucleotides outside the gene matches: 7. CDR3 residues: CASRPASGVETQYF. The CDR3 nucleotides are TGTGCCAGCAGGCCCGCTAGCGGGGTGGAGACCCAGTACTTC.

V is TRBV11-1 and J is TRBJ1-1, with 7 nucleotides matching TRBD1. The CDR3 has 16 amino acids. J was trimmed by 3 bases and V by 5 bases; bases with no gene match: 12. Germline V gene lookup returns CDR1 SGHAT and CDR2 FQDESV (reference sequence). CDR3 in DNA: TGTGCCAGCAGCGTCACAGGGACAGTTGTGTACACTGAAGCTTTCTTT. As protein: CASSVTGTVVYTEAFF.

The chain carries TRBV11-3 and TRBJ1-6; 7 positions agree with TRBD1. CDR3 length: 15 residues. Germline values: CDR1 SGHNT, CDR2 YENEEA. The trim removed 4 bases at V and 7 bases at J, leaving 7 bases unmatched. This CDR3 is CASSSRDSSNSPLHF. The DNA of the CDR3 is TGTGCCAGCAGCTCCCGGGACAGTTCGAATTCACCCCTCCACTTT.

CDR3 sequence: CASSPPWGKQGSYEQYF. In DNA, the CDR3 is TGTGCCAGCTCTCCCCCGTGGGGGAAACAGGGGTCCTACGAGCAGTACTTC. The J gene is TRBJ2-7, the V gene TRBV21-1; the D call in the table, TRBD1, was not verified against the DNA. TRBV21-1 is classified as a pseudogene. The CDR3 length is 17 residues.

V usage is TRBV28 and J usage is TRBJ1-5; 8 bases map to TRBD1. Germline values: CDR1 MDHEN, CDR2 SYDVKM. V shed 3 bases, J shed 1 base, and the junction held 17 bases outside the gene matches. The CDR3 has 20 residues. In DNA, the CDR3 is TGTGCCAGCAGTTTTCCTGGGGGGCAGGGGGCGGTTTTAAGCAATCAGCCCCAGCATTTT. Translation gives CASSFPGGQGAVLSNQPQHF.

The chain is built from TRBV30 and TRBJ1-4; the D gene is possibly TRBD1 (5 bases). The CDR3 length is 18 residues. V was clipped by 6 bases and J by 8 bases, with 31 bases between them. Germline CDR1 GTSNPN, CDR2 SVGIG (reference sequence). The CDR3, as DNA: TGTGCCTGTACCGCGCCTTTATGGAGCATTCAGGGTAGCGAAAAACTGTTTTTT. Amino acid sequence: CACTAPLWSIQGSEKLFF.

The gene calls are TRBV7-9 and TRBJ2-3; 7 bases fit TRBD2. Germline V gene data show CDR1 as SEHNR and CDR2 as FQNEAQ (reference sequence). The CDR3 has 12 amino acids. Trimming cost V 10 bases and J 4 bases; bases outside gene matches: 5. CDR3 residues: CATSGSPDTQYF. CDR3 nucleotides: TGTGCCACTAGCGGATCCCCAGATACGCAGTATTTT.

The chain recombines TRBV11-2 with TRBJ1-6, with TRBD1 as a possible D gene (5 bases). CDR1 and CDR2 from the germline V gene are SGHAT and FQNNGV. Trimming took 6 bases from V and 9 from J, leaving 6 bases between them. The CDR3 extends over 11 amino acids. CDR3 amino acids: CASRGRSPLHF. DNA of the CDR3: TGTGCCAGCAGGGGGCGTTCACCCCTCCACTTT.

The chain has TRBV11-2 and TRBJ1-2; a weak D match, TRBD1 (6 bases). Germline-derived CDR1 and CDR2 are SGHAT and FQNNGV. Trimming took 5 bases from V and 4 from J, leaving 17 bases between them. CDR3 size: 15 residues. CDR3 loop: CASSHGTYIFYGYTF. CDR3 nucleotides: TGTGCCAGCAGCCACGGGACATATATTTTCTATGGCTACACCTTC. The whole variable domain, filled in from reference TRBV11-2 and TRBJ1-2, reads EAGVAQSPRYKIIEKRQSVAFWCNPISGHATLYWYQQILGQGPKLLIQFQNNGVVDDSQLPKDRFSAERLKGVDSTLKIQPAKLEDSAVYLCASSHGTYIFYGYTFGSGTRLTVV.

V usage is TRBV10-1 and J usage is TRBJ2-3; 8 nucleotides line up with TRBD2. Trimming cost V 1 base and J 3 bases; bases outside gene matches: 3. The CDR3 is made up of 15 amino acids. The germline V gene encodes CDR1 WNHNN and CDR2 SYGVQD (reference sequence). DNA for the CDR3: TGCGCCAGCAGTGAGTTGTCGGGGGGGACAGATACGCAGTATTTT. Amino acids: CASSELSGGTDTQYF.

The chain recombines TRBV28 with TRBJ1-5; D gene unclear. The CDR3 runs 14 residues. V was pared by 3 bases and J by 3 bases, with 9 bases between. Looked up from germline, CDR1 is MDHEN and CDR2 is SYDVKM. The CDR3 sequence: CASSFVQNNQPQHF. CDR3 coding DNA: TGTGCCAGCAGTTTTGTCCAAAACAATCAGCCCCAGCATTTT.

The rearrangement joins TRBV29-1 to TRBJ1-6; 7 positions agree with TRBD1. The germline gives CDR1 SQVTM, CDR2 ANQGSEA. The CDR3 is 14 amino acids. The junction had 6 bases not matched to a gene; V was cut back by 3 bases and J by 7 bases. The CDR3 is CSVDTGQPNSPLHF. CDR3 sequence (DNA): TGCAGCGTTGACACGGGACAGCCAAATTCACCCCTCCACTTT.

The chain joins TRBV14 to TRBJ1-1; TRBD1 agrees at 12 bases. This CDR3 is built from 16 residues. CDR1 and CDR2 (germline): SGHDN, FVKESK. V was clipped by 6 bases and J by 4 bases; unmatched bases: 9. The CDR3 is CASRGQGAWIGTEAFF. The CDR3 DNA reads TGTGCCAGCAGGGGACAGGGGGCTTGGATCGGCACTGAAGCTTTCTTT.

This clone has only one observation. The chain combines TRBV11-2 with TRBJ2-7; tentatively, D is TRBD1 (5 bases). Germline CDR1 and CDR2: SGHAT and FQNNGV. The CDR3 has 16 residues. V was cut by 1 base and J by 5 bases, with 18 bases left in between. The CDR3 reads CASSLGGRAHLDEQYF. CDR3 DNA: TGTGCCAGCAGCTTAGGTGGCAGGGCCCACCTTGACGAGCAGTACTTC.

The chain is built from TRBV19 and TRBJ2-7; D is unresolved. CDR1 and CDR2 (germline): LNHDA, SQIVND (reference sequence). V was shortened by 0 bases and J by 0 bases, with 15 bases between the two germline ends. CDR3 size: 17 residues. DNA for the CDR3: TGTGCCAGTAGTATAGATGGGCAGGAAAAAGGCTCCTACGAGCAGTACTTC. Its protein is CASSIDGQEKGSYEQYF.

This chain uses TRBV11-2 with TRBJ2-2; TRBD1 matches 10 bases. This CDR3 spans 13 amino acids. Unmatched junction bases numbered 0, after V lost 5 bases and J lost 6 bases. The germline V gene encodes CDR1 SGHAT and CDR2 FQNNGV. CDR3 loop: CASSGQGAGELFF. CDR3 DNA: TGTGCCAGCAGCGGACAGGGGGCCGGGGAGCTGTTTTTT.

J is TRBJ2-1 and V is TRBV10-2, with TRBD2 identical over 13 bases. Unmatched junction bases numbered 10, after V lost 8 bases and J lost 12 bases. The CDR3 sequence is 14 residues long. The germline CDR1 and CDR2 sequences are WSHSY and SAAADI. CDR3 DNA: TGCGCCAGCCTCGGGACTAGCGGGATTTTCGGGCAGTTCTTC. This gives the protein CASLGTSGIFGQFF.

The J gene is TRBJ1-2, the V gene TRBV13, with 8 positions matching TRBD1. Germline V gives CDR1 PRHDT, CDR2 FYEKMQ (reference sequence). V was pared by 3 bases and J by 2 bases, with 11 bases of the junction left unmatched. This CDR3 has 17 residues. The CDR3 bases are TGTGCCAGCAGCTTGGAATCAGGGGGCGAAATAAACTATGGCTACACCTTC. Translation: CASSLESGGEINYGYTF.

J is TRBJ2-1 and V is TRBV4-2; 7 nucleotides align to TRBD2. The CDR3 runs to 17 residues. CDR1 and CDR2 from the germline V gene are LGHNA and YNFKEQ. V shed 0 bases, J shed 8 bases, and the junction held 13 bases outside the gene matches. The CDR3 DNA is TGTGCCAGCAGCCAAGATAGAGGGGCGGGAGAGGGCTATGAGCAGTTCTTC. Translated: CASSQDRGAGEGYEQFF.

The genes are TRBV9 and TRBJ1-2; D unclear. V lost 0 bases and J lost 8, with 11 bases in between. Per germline, CDR1 SGDLS and CDR2 YYNGEE. This CDR3 comprises 13 residues. CDR3 sequence: CASSVGGISGYTF. CDR3 nucleotide sequence: TGTGCCAGCAGCGTAGGAGGGATCAGCGGCTACACCTTC.

The V gene is TRBV11-3, the J gene TRBJ2-3, with 11 bases aligning to TRBD2. This CDR3 contains 15 residues. Unmatched junction bases numbered 6, after V lost 6 bases and J lost 4 bases. CDR1 SGHNT and CDR2 YENEEA come from the germline V gene. The CDR3 DNA reads as TGTGCCAGCAGTAGAACTAGCGGGGGCCCAGATACGCAGTATTTT. This encodes CASSRTSGGPDTQYF. The complete variable domain, with remaining parts taken from reference TRBV11-3 and TRBJ2-3, reads EAGVVQSPRYKIIEKKQPVAFWCNPISGHNTLYWYLQNLGQGPELLIRYENEEAVDDSQLPKDRFSAERLKGVDSTLKIQPAELGDSAVYLCASSRTSGGPDTQYFGPGTRLTVL.

CDR3 sequence reads: CASSARGDNSPLHF. DNA for the CDR3: TGTGCCAGCAGCGCCCGGGGGGATAATTCACCCCTCCACTTT. The rearrangement uses TRBV9 and TRBJ1-6, with D perhaps matching TRBD1 (5 bases). This CDR3 is 14 amino acids long. Germline V gene sequence: CDR1 SGDLS, CDR2 YYNGEE. V was clipped by 3 bases and J by 5 bases, with 9 bases between them.

This clone has just one count. The chain uses TRBV6-5 and TRBJ1-4; 8 bases map to TRBD1. This CDR3 is 14 amino acids long. V dropped 5 bases and J dropped 5; count of bases not matched to a gene: 4. Germline loops: CDR1 MNHEY, CDR2 SVGAGI. CDR3 sequence: CASSSDRGNEKLFF. CDR3 in DNA: TGTGCCAGCAGTAGCGACAGGGGAAATGAAAAACTGTTTTTT.

V is TRBV27 and J is TRBJ2-1; no reliable D call. V was clipped by 6 bases and J by 6 bases, with 15 bases between them. The CDR3 runs to 14 residues. Germline CDR1 reads MNHEY; CDR2 reads SMNVEV (reference sequence). CDR3 DNA sequence: TGTGCCAGCAGGTCTACTGCTAGTATCAATGAGCAGTTCTTC. This gives the protein CASRSTASINEQFF.

The rearrangement joins TRBV5-1 to TRBJ2-3; a weak D match, TRBD1 (5 bases). CDR1 is SGHRS, CDR2 YFSETQ, per germline. V gave up 0 bases and J gave up 5 bases, with 13 bases separating them. The CDR3 runs 15 residues. For the CDR3, the DNA is TGCGCCAGCAGCTTGGTCGCGGATCAGGGAGATACGCAGTATTTT. Its protein is CASSLVADQGDTQYF.